This T cell receptor (beta chain) was sequenced in a study of T cell changes during pregnancy in multiple sclerosis (dated by TCRdb to 2018 to 2020). Concerning the study at large: The study looked at changes in the T cell repertoire across pregnancy in women with multiple sclerosis.

As to this clone: Its antigen remains unidentified. Base qualities are missing; no much larger clone stands one base away.

CDR3 length: 15 amino acids, cysteine to phenylalanine. CDR3 DNA only is kept here, 45 bases in frame from base 1. V trim: 5 bases; J trim: 4 bases; unmatched bases: 9. CDR1 and CDR2 were assigned from the germline V gene (reference sequence) as PRHDT and FYEKMQ. Libraries were made using the immunoSEQ multiplex PCR assay. TCRdb carries this immuneACCESS record with in-frame sequences only. Its versions omit some clonotypes, under half of them owing to an unresolved V gene in the studies checked, with the rest unexplained. This sample lists about 40,000 clones; about 90% were detected once. In total, the top ten clones hold about 0.53% of the sample.

This sample comprised CD4+ T cells from peripheral blood mononuclear cells, obtained before pregnancy. The sequence is built from TRBV13 and TRBJ2-3, with 7 bases in between that match TRBD2. The TCR sequence derives from a female donor with multiple sclerosis, enrolled in a pregnancy study. The CDR3 reads CASSPRLAPADTQYF. The DNA is as follows: TGTGCCAGCAGCCCCCGACTAGCCCCCGCAGATACGCAGTATTTT.